This T cell receptor beta chain was sequenced for a study of T cell repertoires in cytomegalovirus infection. About the research overall: Based on public TCR beta signatures, there were indications of CMV infection and of a matching HLA type.

The germline V gene encodes CDR1 SEHNR and CDR2 FQNEAQ (reference sequence). Trimming removed 4 bases from V and 2 bases from J; junction bases left unmatched: 7. CDR3 length: 15 residues. This clonotype appeared many times. TCRdb used MiXCR to reprocess the reads, holding one entry per CDR3 protein. The sample lists about 150,000 distinct CDR3 sequences; about a quarter were seen once. The clonotype comes from a human donor in good health (CMV status not recorded). Some clones in this sample may be carry-over from other donors' samples. V is TRBV7-9 and J is TRBJ1-1; 7 nucleotides align to TRBD1. Sequencing used PBMCs. DNA of the CDR3: TGTGCCAGCAGCTCTAAGACAGGGAAAAACACTGAAGCTTTCTTT. This gives the protein CASSSKTGKNTEAFF. Looking up the rest from reference TRBV7-9 and TRBJ1-1 gives the full variable domain: DTGVSQNPRHKITKRGQNVTFRCDPISEHNRLYWYRQTLGQGPEFLTYFQNEAQLEKSRLLSDRFSAERPKGSFSTLEIQRTEQGDSAMYLCASSSKTGKNTEAFFGQGTRLTVV.